This TCR beta chain was captured in a study of PD-1 blockade in mismatch repair-deficient tumors. In the study overall: All were previously treated, progressing patients with some twelve mismatch repair-deficient cancer types.

All patients were mismatch repair deficient, assessed by either PCR or immunohistochemistry. Only in-frame clones appear in the TCRdb table, and some are missing; sequencing was by immunoSEQ multiplex PCR. The sample lists some 100,000 clones; 82% were seen once. Points from the study as a whole: Rapid post-treatment expansion, then contraction, generally preceding radiologic response, marked tumor-resident clones.

Comment on this clone: As yet, its antigen is unknown.

J lost 6 bases, V lost 4 bases, and 8 bases had no gene match. This CDR3 comprises 14 residues. The V gene's germline CDR1 is ENHRY and CDR2 SYGVKD. The V call is TRBV10-3, the J call TRBJ2-7, with TRBD1 matching over 8 bases. The input for sequencing was peripheral blood, taken approximately 35 weeks after starting pembrolizumab. The sequence derives from an adult with mismatch repair-deficient cancer. The CDR3 sequence: CAISVGQGEGEQYF. Written as DNA, the CDR3 is TGTGCCATCAGTGTCGGACAGGGAGAAGGCGAGCAGTACTTC.